This T cell receptor beta chain was captured in a study of blood T cell repertoires in COVID-19. Study at large: The United States, Italy and Spain supplied acute and convalescent COVID-19 samples. T cells, B-cell-depleted T cells, or PBMCs provided the cDNA or gDNA that served as material.

In this sample, this clone turned up a few times. As handled by the study authors: How many nucleated cells were present was estimated from reference gene primer amplification. The data were produced by immunoSEQ multiplex PCR, yet TCRdb's version contains in-frame clones alone and is incomplete. V, J and clone size are taken as reported in that table, and D and trimming were inferred from the DNA itself. The sample holds some 100,000 clones, more than 70% seen once. Trimming took 7 bases from V and 3 from J; bases not matched to a gene: 7. CDR1 SGHNT and CDR2 YYREEE come from the germline V gene (reference sequence). The CDR3 consists of 15 residues.

The sample taken for sequencing was peripheral blood. The chain employs TRBV5-4 and TRBJ1-6; TRBD1 matches at 7 bases. This TCR derives from a woman older than 75 with active COVID-19. The CDR3 bases are TGTGCCAGCCGACAGGGTAACAACTATAATTCACCCCTCCACTTT. Translating it yields CASRQGNNYNSPLHF. Full variable domain (outside the CDR3, taken from reference TRBV5-4 and TRBJ1-6): ETGVTQSPTHLIKTRGQQVTLRCSSQSGHNTVSWYQQALGQGPQFIFQYYREEENGRGNFPPRFSGLQFPNYSSELNVNALELDDSALYLCASRQGNNYNSPLHFGNGTRLTVT.